The 9 T cell receptor beta chains reported below all come from one sample, sequenced in a study of blood T cell repertoires in COVID-19. The data were produced by immunoSEQ multiplex PCR, yet TCRdb's version contains in-frame clones alone and is incomplete. In the table there are around 93,000 clones, over 70% of which are singletons. The sample comprised peripheral blood. Receptors were obtained from a woman of 80 years or more with acute or convalescent COVID-19.

The chain uses TRBV4-1 and TRBJ2-3, with TRBD2 as a possible D gene (6 bases). The CDR3 totals 14 residues. Per the germline V gene, CDR1 is MGHRA and CDR2 is YSYEKL. With 1 base removed from V and 6 bases from J, the gap between germline ends came to 11 bases. CDR3 coding DNA: TGCGCCAGCAGCCAAGGAACGGGAGTGGATACGCAGTATTTT. It codes for CASSQGTGVDTQYF.

The genes are TRBV28 and TRBJ2-1; 14 nucleotides match TRBD2. The CDR3 is 15 amino acids. V gave up 5 bases and J gave up 10 bases; unmatched junction bases: 7. Germline-derived CDR1 and CDR2 are MDHEN and SYDVKM. For the CDR3, the DNA is TGTGCCAGCAGTCAGCGACTAGCGGGAGGGAAGGAGCAGTTCTTC. Translating it yields CASSQRLAGGKEQFF.

This rearrangement joins TRBV30 to TRBJ2-3, with no clear D. V was shortened by 5 bases and J by 0 bases, with 9 bases between the two germline ends. This CDR3 is built from 13 residues. Germline V lookup: CDR1 GTSNPN, CDR2 SVGIG (reference sequence). The CDR3 loop reads CAWEAVSTDTQYF. DNA of the CDR3: TGTGCCTGGGAGGCGGTTAGCACAGATACGCAGTATTTT. Filled out from reference TRBV30 and TRBJ2-3, the complete variable domain reads SQTIHQWPATLVQPVGSPLSLECTVEGTSNPNLYWYRQAAGRGLQLLFYSVGIGQISSEVPQNLSASRPQDRQFILSSKKLLLSDSGFYLCAWEAVSTDTQYFGPGTRLTVL.

The gene calls are TRBV4-2 and TRBJ2-2, with TRBD1 matching 8 bases. CDR3 size: 15 residues. Germline loops: CDR1 LGHNA, CDR2 YNFKEQ. V lost 4 bases, J lost 4 bases, and 5 bases stayed unmatched. In DNA form, the CDR3 reads TGTGCCAGCAGCCGAGGACAGGGTACCACCGGGGAGCTGTTTTTT. This encodes CASSRGQGTTGELFF.

The chain is built from TRBV30 and TRBJ1-1; TRBD1 might be the D (6 bases). This CDR3 has 13 residues. Trimming left V 3 bases short and J 4 bases short, with 12 bases between. Germline CDR1 GTSNPN, CDR2 SVGIG (reference sequence). The CDR3 spells CAWRRQATTEAFF. The CDR3, as DNA: TGTGCCTGGAGGAGACAGGCAACCACTGAAGCTTTCTTT.

The table lists this clone with a few counts. The chain has TRBV6-5 and TRBJ2-5; possibly TRBD2 for D (6 bases). Germline CDR1 reads MNHEY; CDR2 reads SVGAGI. V shed 0 bases and J shed 4 bases, with 9 bases lying between them. The CDR3 length is 14 residues. For the CDR3, the DNA is TGTGCCAGCAGTTACTCGACCGGGAGAGAGACCCAGTACTTC. Translated: CASSYSTGRETQYF.

The sample holds a few counts of this clone. The chain recombines TRBV19 with TRBJ2-1, with a possible D match to TRBD2 (5 bases). Trimming left V 10 bases short and J 9 bases short, with 10 bases between. The CDR3 loop spans 10 amino acids. CDR1 and CDR2 (germline): LNHDA, SQIVND (reference sequence). The CDR3 loop reads CATGTREQFF. The CDR3 DNA reads as TGTGCCACGGGAACGCGTGAGCAGTTCTTC.

CDR3 protein: CASSLTGTSGTGELFF. The CDR3 nucleotides read TGTGCCAGCAGCCTGACTGGGACTAGCGGCACCGGGGAGCTGTTTTTT. V and J are TRBV11-2 and TRBJ2-2, with 11 bases that match TRBD2. The ends lost 5 bases at V and 4 bases at J; junction bases unmatched: 6. The CDR3 is made up of 16 amino acids. Germline values: CDR1 SGHAT, CDR2 FQNNGV.

This clone was seen more than once but under ten times. The chain couples TRBV19 to TRBJ2-3; D may be TRBD2 (6 bases). V lost 7 bases to trimming and J lost 1 base, with 18 bases between them. The CDR3 runs to 16 residues. The germline V gene has CDR1 LNHDA and CDR2 SQIVND (reference sequence). The CDR3 coding sequence is TGTGCCAGTACCCGAGGAGGGAGGCTCGGCACAGATACGCAGTATTTT. Its translation is CASTRGGRLGTDTQYF.